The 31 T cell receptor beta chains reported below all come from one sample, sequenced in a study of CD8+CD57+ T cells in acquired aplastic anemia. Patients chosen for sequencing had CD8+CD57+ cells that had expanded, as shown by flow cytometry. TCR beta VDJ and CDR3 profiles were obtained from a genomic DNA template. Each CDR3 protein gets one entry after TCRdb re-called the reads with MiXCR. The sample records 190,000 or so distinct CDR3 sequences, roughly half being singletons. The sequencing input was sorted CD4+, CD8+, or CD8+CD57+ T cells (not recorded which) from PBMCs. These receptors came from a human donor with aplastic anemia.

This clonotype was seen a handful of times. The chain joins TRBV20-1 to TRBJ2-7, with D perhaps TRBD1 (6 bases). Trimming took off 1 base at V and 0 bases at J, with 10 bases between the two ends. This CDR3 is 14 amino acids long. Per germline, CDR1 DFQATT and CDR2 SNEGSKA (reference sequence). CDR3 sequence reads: CSARGLDSSYEQYF. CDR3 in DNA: TGCAGTGCTAGAGGACTGGACAGCTCCTACGAGCAGTACTTC.

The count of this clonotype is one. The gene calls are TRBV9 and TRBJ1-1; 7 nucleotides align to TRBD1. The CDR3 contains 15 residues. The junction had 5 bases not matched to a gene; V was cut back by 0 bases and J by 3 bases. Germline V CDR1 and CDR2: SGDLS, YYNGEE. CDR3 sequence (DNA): TGTGCCAGCAGCGTAGAGGGACAGCCTTACACTGAAGCTTTCTTT. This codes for CASSVEGQPYTEAFF. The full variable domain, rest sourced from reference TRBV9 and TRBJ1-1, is DSGVTQTPKHLITATGQRVTLRCSPRSGDLSVYWYQQSLDQGLQFLIQYYNGEERAKGNILERFSAQQFPDLHSELNLSSLELGDSALYFCASSVEGQPYTEAFFGQGTRLTVV.

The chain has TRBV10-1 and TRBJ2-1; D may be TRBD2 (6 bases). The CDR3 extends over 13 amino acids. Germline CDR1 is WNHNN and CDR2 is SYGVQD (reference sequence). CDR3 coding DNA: TGCGCAGTCCAGCGGGCTAGCAGCGATGAGCAGTTCTTC. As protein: CAVQRASSDEQFF.

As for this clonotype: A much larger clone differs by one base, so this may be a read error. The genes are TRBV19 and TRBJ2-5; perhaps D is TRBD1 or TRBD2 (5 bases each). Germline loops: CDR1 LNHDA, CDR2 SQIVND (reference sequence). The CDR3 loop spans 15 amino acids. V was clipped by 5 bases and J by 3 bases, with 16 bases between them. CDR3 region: CASSRLGVGEETQYF. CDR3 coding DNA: TGTGCCAGTAGTCGGCTTGGAGTGGGGGAAGAGACCCAGTACTTC.

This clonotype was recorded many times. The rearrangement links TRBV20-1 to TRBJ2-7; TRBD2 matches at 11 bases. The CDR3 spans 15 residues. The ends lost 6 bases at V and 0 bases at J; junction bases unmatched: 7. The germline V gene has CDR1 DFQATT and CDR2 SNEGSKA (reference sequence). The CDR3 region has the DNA TGCAGTGCGGGGGGACTAGCGGTCCCCTCCTACGAGCAGTACTTC. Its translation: CSAGGLAVPSYEQYF.

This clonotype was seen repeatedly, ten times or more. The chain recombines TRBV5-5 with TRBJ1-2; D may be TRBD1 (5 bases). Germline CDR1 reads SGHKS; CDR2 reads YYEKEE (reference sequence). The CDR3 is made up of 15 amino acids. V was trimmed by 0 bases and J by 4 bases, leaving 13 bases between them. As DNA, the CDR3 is TGTGCCAGCAGCTTGGCCCCAGGGAACTCCTATGGCTACACCTTC. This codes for CASSLAPGNSYGYTF.

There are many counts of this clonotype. The CDR3 bases are TGTGCCACCAGTTATGATCGCTTAGGCAGGGAGGAACTGTTTTTT. Translated, it gives CATSYDRLGREELFF. The genes are TRBV24-1 and TRBJ1-4; D perhaps matches TRBD1 (5 bases). Germline V gene lookup returns CDR1 KGHDR and CDR2 SFDVKD. V lost 6 bases and J lost 12, with 22 bases in between. This CDR3 is 15 amino acids long.

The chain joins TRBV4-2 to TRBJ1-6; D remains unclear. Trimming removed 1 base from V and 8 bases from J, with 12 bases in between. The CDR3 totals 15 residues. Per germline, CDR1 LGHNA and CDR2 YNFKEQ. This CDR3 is CASSQAVAVDSPLHF. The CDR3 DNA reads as TGTGCCAGCAGCCAAGCGGTTGCGGTAGATTCACCCCTCCACTTT.

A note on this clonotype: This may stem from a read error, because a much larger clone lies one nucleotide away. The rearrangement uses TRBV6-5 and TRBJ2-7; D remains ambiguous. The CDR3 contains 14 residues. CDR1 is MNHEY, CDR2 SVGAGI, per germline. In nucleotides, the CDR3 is TGTGCCAGCAGTTACTCGGTTGGCACCTACGAGCGGTACTTC. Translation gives CASSYSVGTYERYF.

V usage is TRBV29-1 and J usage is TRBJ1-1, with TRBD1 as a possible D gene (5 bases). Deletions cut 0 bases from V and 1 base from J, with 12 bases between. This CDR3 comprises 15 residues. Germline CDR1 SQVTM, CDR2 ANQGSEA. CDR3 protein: CSVEDFGRANTEAFF. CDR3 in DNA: TGCAGCGTTGAAGATTTTGGCAGGGCGAACACTGAAGCTTTCTTT.

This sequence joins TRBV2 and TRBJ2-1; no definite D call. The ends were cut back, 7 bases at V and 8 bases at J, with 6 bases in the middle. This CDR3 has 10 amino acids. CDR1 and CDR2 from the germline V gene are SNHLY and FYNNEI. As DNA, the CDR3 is TGTGCCAGCAAACTGTATGAGCAGTTCTTC. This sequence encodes CASKLYEQFF.

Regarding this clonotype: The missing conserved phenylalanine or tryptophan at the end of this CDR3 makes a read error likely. In nucleotides, the CDR3 is TGTGCCAGCTTCGGGGGGACTAGCGGACCCGGGGAGCTGTTTCTT. It codes for CASFGGTSGPGELFL. The V and J genes are TRBV2 and TRBJ2-2; 11 bases match TRBD2. This CDR3 comprises 15 residues. J lost 6 bases, V lost 8 bases, and 8 bases had no gene match. Germline CDR1 and CDR2: SNHLY and FYNNEI.

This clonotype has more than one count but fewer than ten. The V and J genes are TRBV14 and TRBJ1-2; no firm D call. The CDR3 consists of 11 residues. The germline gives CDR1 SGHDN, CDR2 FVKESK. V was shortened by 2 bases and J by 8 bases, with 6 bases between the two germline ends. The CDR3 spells CASSQLSGYTF. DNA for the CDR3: TGTGCCAGCAGCCAATTAAGCGGCTACACCTTC.

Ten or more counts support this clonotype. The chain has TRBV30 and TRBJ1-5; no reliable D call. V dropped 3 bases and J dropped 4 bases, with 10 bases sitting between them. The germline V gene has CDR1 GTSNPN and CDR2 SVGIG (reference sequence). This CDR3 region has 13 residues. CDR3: CAWSGIGNQPQHF. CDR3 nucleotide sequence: TGTGCCTGGAGCGGAATCGGGAATCAGCCCCAGCATTTT.

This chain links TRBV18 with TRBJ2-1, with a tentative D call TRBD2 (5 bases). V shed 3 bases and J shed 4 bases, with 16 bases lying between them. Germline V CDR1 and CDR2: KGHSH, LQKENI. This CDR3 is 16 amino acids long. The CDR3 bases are TGTGCCAGCTCACCTTCGGGGAGAACACCTTACAATGAGCAGTTCTTC. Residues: CASSPSGRTPYNEQFF.

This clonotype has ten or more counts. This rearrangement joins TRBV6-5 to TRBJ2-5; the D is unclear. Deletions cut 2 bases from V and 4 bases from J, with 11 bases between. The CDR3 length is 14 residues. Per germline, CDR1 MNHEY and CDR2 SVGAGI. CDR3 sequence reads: CASSYAWARETQYF. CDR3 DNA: TGTGCCAGCAGTTACGCCTGGGCTAGAGAGACCCAGTACTTC.

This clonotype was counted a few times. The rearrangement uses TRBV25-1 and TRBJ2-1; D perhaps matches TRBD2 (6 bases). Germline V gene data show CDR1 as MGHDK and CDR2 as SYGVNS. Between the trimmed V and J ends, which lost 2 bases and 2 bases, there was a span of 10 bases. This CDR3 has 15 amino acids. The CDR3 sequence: CASSEAGFAYNEQFF. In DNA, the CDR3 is TGTGCCAGCAGTGAAGCGGGATTTGCCTACAATGAGCAGTTCTTC.

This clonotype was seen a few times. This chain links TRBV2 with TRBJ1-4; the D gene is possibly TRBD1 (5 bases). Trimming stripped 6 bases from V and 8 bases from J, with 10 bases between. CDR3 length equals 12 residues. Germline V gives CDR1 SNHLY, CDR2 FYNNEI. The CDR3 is CASRGPEEKLFF. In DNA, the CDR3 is TGTGCCAGCAGGGGGCCAGAGGAAAAACTGTTTTTT.

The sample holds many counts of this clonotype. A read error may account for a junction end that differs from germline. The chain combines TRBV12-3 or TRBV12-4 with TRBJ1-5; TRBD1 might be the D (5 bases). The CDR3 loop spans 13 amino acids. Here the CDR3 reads CASSLGEGQPQHF. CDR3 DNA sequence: TGTGCCAGCAGCTTAGGGGAGGGACAGCCCCAGCATTTT.

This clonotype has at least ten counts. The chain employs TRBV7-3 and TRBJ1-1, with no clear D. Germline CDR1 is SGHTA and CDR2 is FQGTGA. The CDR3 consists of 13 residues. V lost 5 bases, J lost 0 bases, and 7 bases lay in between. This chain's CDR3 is CASSNNLNTEAFF. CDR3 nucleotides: TGTGCCAGCAGCAACAACCTGAACACTGAAGCTTTCTTT.

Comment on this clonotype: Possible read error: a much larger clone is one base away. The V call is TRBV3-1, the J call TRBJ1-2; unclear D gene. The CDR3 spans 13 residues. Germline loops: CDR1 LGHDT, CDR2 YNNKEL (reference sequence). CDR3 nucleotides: TGTGCCAGCAGCCAAGTACAGCGGGATGGCTGCACCTTC. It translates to CASSQVQRDGCTF.

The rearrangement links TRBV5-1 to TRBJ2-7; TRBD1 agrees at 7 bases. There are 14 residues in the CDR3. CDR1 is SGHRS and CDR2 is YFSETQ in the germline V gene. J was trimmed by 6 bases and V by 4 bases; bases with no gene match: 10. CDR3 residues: CASSTDRVLGEQYF. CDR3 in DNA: TGCGCCAGCAGCACCGACAGGGTGCTCGGCGAGCAGTACTTC.

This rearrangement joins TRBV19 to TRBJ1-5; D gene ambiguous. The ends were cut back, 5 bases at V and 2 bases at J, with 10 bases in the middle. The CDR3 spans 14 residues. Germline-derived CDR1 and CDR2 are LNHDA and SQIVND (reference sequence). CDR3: CASSEGEGNQPQHF. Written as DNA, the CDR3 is TGTGCCAGTAGTGAGGGTGAGGGCAATCAGCCCCAGCATTTT.

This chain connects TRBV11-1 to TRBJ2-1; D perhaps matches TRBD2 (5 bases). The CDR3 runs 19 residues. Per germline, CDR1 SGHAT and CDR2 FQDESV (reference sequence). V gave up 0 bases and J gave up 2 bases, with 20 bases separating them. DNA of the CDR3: TGTGCCAGCAGCTTAGCGCTTGGTTCGAGAGGGTTCGCCTACAATGAGCAGTTCTTC. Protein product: CASSLALGSRGFAYNEQFF.

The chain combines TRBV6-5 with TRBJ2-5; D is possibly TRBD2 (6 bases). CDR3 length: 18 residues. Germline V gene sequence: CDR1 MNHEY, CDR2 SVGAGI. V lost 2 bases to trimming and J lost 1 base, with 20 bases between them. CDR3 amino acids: CASSYDPSQEGPQETQYF. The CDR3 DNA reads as TGTGCCAGCAGTTACGATCCGTCACAGGAGGGGCCCCAAGAGACCCAGTACTTC.

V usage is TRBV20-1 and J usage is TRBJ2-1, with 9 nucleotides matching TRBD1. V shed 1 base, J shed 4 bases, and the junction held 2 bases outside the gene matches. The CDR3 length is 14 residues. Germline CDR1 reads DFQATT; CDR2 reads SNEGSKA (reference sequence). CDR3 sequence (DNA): TGCAGTGCTAGAGGGGACAGGGAGTACAATGAGCAGTTCTTC. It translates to CSARGDREYNEQFF.

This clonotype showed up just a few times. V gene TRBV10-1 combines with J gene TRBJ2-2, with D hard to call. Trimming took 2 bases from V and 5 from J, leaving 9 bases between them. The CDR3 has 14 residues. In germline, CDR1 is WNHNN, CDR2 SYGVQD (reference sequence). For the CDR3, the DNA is TGCGCCAGCAGTGAGCTAGGATTTACCGGGGAGCTGTTTTTT. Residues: CASSELGFTGELFF.

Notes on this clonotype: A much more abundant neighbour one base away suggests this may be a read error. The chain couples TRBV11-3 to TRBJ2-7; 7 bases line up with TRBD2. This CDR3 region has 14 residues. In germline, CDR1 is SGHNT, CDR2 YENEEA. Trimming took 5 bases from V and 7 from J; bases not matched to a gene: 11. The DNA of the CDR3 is TGTGCCAGCAGCCGAGCGGGATTGGGCAATGAGCAGTACTTC. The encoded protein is CASSRAGLGNEQYF.

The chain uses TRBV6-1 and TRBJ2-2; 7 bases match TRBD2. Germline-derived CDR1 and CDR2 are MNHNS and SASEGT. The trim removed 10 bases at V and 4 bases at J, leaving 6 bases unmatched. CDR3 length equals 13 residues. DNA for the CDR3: TGTGCCACTCCTAGCGGACTCACCGGGGAGCTGTTTTTT. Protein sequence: CATPSGLTGELFF.

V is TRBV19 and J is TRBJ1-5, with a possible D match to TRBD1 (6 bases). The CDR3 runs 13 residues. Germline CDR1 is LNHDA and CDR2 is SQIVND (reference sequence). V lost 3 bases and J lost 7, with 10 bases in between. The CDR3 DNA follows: TGTGCCAGTAGTATCGACAGGACCCAGCCCCAGCATTTT. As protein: CASSIDRTQPQHF.

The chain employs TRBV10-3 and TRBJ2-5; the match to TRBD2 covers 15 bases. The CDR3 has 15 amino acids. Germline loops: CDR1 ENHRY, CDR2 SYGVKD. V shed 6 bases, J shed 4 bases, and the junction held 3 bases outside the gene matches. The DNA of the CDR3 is TGTGCCATCAGGTGGACTAGCGGGAGGGGAGAGACCCAGTACTTC. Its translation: CAIRWTSGRGETQYF.